What follows are 10 T cell receptor beta chains derived from one specimen sequenced in a study of identical twins. TCRdb re-called the 5' RACE reads through MiXCR, storing one row per CDR3 protein. This sample has 1.5 million to 2 million distinct CDR3 sequences, with around a third found just once. The sample was cord blood. The source of these receptors is a newborn girl in good health.

The chain carries TRBV5-1 and TRBJ2-3; 12 positions match TRBD2. Germline trimming cut 7 bases from V and 3 bases from J; bases unmatched to any gene: 9. This CDR3 contains 16 residues. Per the germline V gene, CDR1 is SGHRS and CDR2 is YFSETQ. The chain's CDR3 is CASRLAGGMETDTQYF. In nucleotides, the CDR3 is TGCGCCAGCCGTCTAGCGGGAGGGATGGAGACAGATACGCAGTATTTT.

CDR3 sequence: CAISEPDRGPPAFF. CDR3 nucleotide sequence: TGTGCCATCAGTGAGCCGGACAGGGGACCCCCGGCTTTCTTT. The chain employs TRBV10-3 and TRBJ1-1; 9 bases line up with TRBD1. The germline V gene encodes CDR1 ENHRY and CDR2 SYGVKD. V dropped 2 bases and J dropped 11; count of bases not matched to a gene: 9. The CDR3 length is 14 residues.

This clonotype showed up just a few times. The rearrangement joins TRBV6-6 to TRBJ2-1; D gene ambiguous. The CDR3 is 14 residues long. V shed 11 bases and J shed 6 bases, with 20 bases lying between them. Germline-derived CDR1 and CDR2 are MNHNY and SVGAGI (reference sequence). The CDR3 nucleotides are TGTGCCGGCGGACGAGGTGCCGGCCCCAATGAGCAGTTCTTC. Protein sequence: CAGGRGAGPNEQFF.

This clonotype was counted many times. The rearrangement uses TRBV28 and TRBJ2-4; possible D gene TRBD2, 6 bases. The germline V gene encodes CDR1 MDHEN and CDR2 SYDVKM. The CDR3 sequence is 15 residues long. Trimming removed 6 bases from V and 0 bases from J, with 12 bases in between. CDR3 residues: CASRTSRLAKNIQYF. In DNA form, the CDR3 reads TGTGCCAGCAGAACTAGCCGACTAGCCAAAAACATTCAGTACTTC.

The rearrangement uses TRBV28 and TRBJ1-5; weak D call: TRBD1 (6 bases). Per the germline V gene, CDR1 is MDHEN and CDR2 is SYDVKM. The CDR3 covers 20 residues. V was trimmed by 2 bases and J by 0 bases, leaving 23 bases between them. The CDR3 region is CASSLRWGRGLLTSNQPQHF. For the CDR3, the DNA is TGTGCCAGCAGTTTAAGGTGGGGCAGGGGACTACTCACTAGCAATCAGCCCCAGCATTTT. Full variable domain (missing parts from reference TRBV28 and TRBJ1-5): DVKVTQSSRYLVKRTGEKVFLECVQDMDHENMFWYRQDPGLGLRLIYFSYDVKMKEKGDIPEGYSVSREKKERFSLILESASTNQTSMYLCASSLRWGRGLLTSNQPQHFGDGTRLSIL.

This clonotype was observed a handful of times. The CDR3 DNA sequence: TGTGCCAGCAGCGAGGGGTTTTCAGGGAGCTCCTACAATGAGCAGTTCTTC. This encodes CASSEGFSGSSYNEQFF. V gene TRBV9 combines with J gene TRBJ2-1; D may match TRBD1 or TRBD2 (5 bases each). V lost 3 bases, J lost 0 bases, and 16 bases lay in between. The CDR3 covers 17 residues. Germline lookup yields CDR1 SGDLS and CDR2 YYNGEE.

The rearrangement joins TRBV28 to TRBJ2-3; 11 bases map to TRBD2. Germline V gene lookup returns CDR1 MDHEN and CDR2 SYDVKM. Trimming at V came to 6 bases and at J to 10 bases, leaving 18 bases not matched to a gene. The CDR3 is made up of 17 amino acids. CDR3 sequence (DNA): TGTGCCAGCAGGTCCGGGACTAGCGGTACTTGGGTATCGGCGCAGTATTTT. As protein: CASRSGTSGTWVSAQYF. The whole variable domain, filled in from reference TRBV28 and TRBJ2-3, reads DVKVTQSSRYLVKRTGEKVFLECVQDMDHENMFWYRQDPGLGLRLIYFSYDVKMKEKGDIPEGYSVSREKKERFSLILESASTNQTSMYLCASRSGTSGTWVSAQYFGPGTRLTVL.

In this sample, this clonotype turned up a few times. The chain has TRBV29-1 and TRBJ2-5, with 9 bases matching TRBD1. The CDR3 has 9 amino acids. Germline-derived CDR1 and CDR2 are SQVTM and ANQGSEA. V shed 7 bases and J 11 bases; nucleotides not matched to a gene: 2. The chain's CDR3 is CSADRGQYF. In nucleotides, the CDR3 is TGCAGCGCCGACAGGGGGCAGTACTTC.

This clonotype was detected ten times or more. The chain joins TRBV12-3 or TRBV12-4 to TRBJ2-5, with 7 bases identical to TRBD1. The CDR3 length is 14 residues. With V trimmed by 4 bases and J by 4 bases, 6 bases remained unmatched. CDR3 coding DNA: TGTGCCAGCAGTTCCCCAGGGGGAATAGAGACCCAGTACTTC. This codes for CASSSPGGIETQYF.

This clonotype was observed a handful of times. This chain links TRBV12-3 or TRBV12-4 with TRBJ1-5; TRBD1 agrees at 7 bases. V shed 5 bases and J 3 bases; nucleotides not matched to a gene: 7. The CDR3 is 15 amino acids. CDR3 loop: CASSAGTEANQPQHF. CDR3 coding DNA: TGTGCCAGCAGTGCCGGGACAGAAGCCAATCAGCCCCAGCATTTT.